The 13 T cell receptor beta chains in this list originate from one sample, sequenced in a study of T cells in narcolepsy. Libraries were prepared by immunoSEQ multiplex PCR; TCRdb keeps only in-frame clonotypes and omits some of them. The sample yields under 30,000 clones, about four fifths seen once. Material for sequencing was CD45RA- memory CD4+ T cells from PBMCs. These receptors were collected from a human donor with narcolepsy.

In its sample, this clone was seen a few times. This rearrangement joins TRBV5-1 to TRBJ2-3; TRBD2 is a possible D gene (5 bases). Germline-derived CDR1 and CDR2 are SGHRS and YFSETQ. The germline V and J ends were trimmed by 0 bases and 1 base, with 12 bases remaining between them. The CDR3 length is 16 residues. The CDR3 DNA reads TGCGCCAGCAGCTTGGAGCGCCTAGCTGGCACAGATACGCAGTATTTT. Translated, it gives CASSLERLAGTDTQYF. Looking up the rest from reference TRBV5-1 and TRBJ2-3 gives the full variable domain: KAGVTQTPRYLIKTRGQQVTLSCSPISGHRSVSWYQQTPGQGLQFLFEYFSETQRNKGNFPGRFSGRQFSNSRSEMNVSTLELGDSALYLCASSLERLAGTDTQYFGPGTRLTVL.

The chain carries TRBV11-2 and TRBJ2-7; 7 bases line up with TRBD1. In germline, CDR1 is SGHAT, CDR2 FQNNGV. The CDR3 spans 12 residues. The trim removed 7 bases at V and 3 bases at J, leaving 3 bases unmatched. CDR3 region: CASTRDSYEQYF. Written as DNA, the CDR3 is TGTGCCAGCACCCGGGACAGCTACGAGCAGTACTTC.

CDR3 sequence: CASSQADFYGYTF. DNA for the CDR3: TGCGCCAGCAGCCAAGCTGACTTCTATGGCTACACCTTC. The rearrangement uses TRBV4-1 and TRBJ1-2; D unclear. This CDR3 comprises 13 residues. The germline V gene has CDR1 MGHRA and CDR2 YSYEKL. Deletions cut 1 base from V and 4 bases from J, with 7 bases between.

The V and J genes are TRBV29-1 and TRBJ2-1, with 7 bases lining up with TRBD1. V gave up 4 bases and J gave up 3 bases; unmatched junction bases: 6. From germline, CDR1 is SQVTM and CDR2 ANQGSEA. The CDR3 has 14 amino acids. This chain's CDR3 is CSVVRQGNYNEQFF. In DNA form, the CDR3 reads TGCAGCGTTGTTAGACAGGGTAACTACAATGAGCAGTTCTTC.

The J gene is TRBJ2-5, the V gene TRBV5-1; 8 nucleotides line up with TRBD1. V lost 4 bases to trimming and J lost 1 base; unmatched junction nucleotides: 3. The CDR3 sequence is 14 residues long. CDR1 and CDR2 from the germline V gene are SGHRS and YFSETQ. For the CDR3, the DNA is TGCGCCAGCAGCCGGGGACAGGCCCAAGAGACCCAGTACTTC. Encoded protein: CASSRGQAQETQYF.

This chain connects TRBV18 to TRBJ2-5, with D perhaps matching TRBD1 (6 bases). TRBJ2-7 explains the end of the DNA better; the J call may be wrong. The CDR3 contains 16 residues. Per the germline V gene, CDR1 is KGHSH and CDR2 is LQKENI. CDR3 sequence reads: CASVEHPDSSSYEQYF. The CDR3 coding sequence is TGTGCCAGCGTCGAGCACCCGGACAGTAGCTCCTACGAGCAGTACTTC.

The chain links TRBV5-6 to TRBJ2-2; TRBD2 might be the D (5 bases). Germline V CDR1 and CDR2: SGHDT, YYEEEE. V dropped 2 bases and J dropped 5 bases, with 19 bases sitting between them. This CDR3 contains 17 residues. CDR3 sequence reads: CASSFPSRGSGTGELFF. The CDR3 coding sequence is TGTGCCAGCAGCTTTCCTTCCCGGGGTAGTGGAACCGGGGAGCTGTTTTTT. The whole variable domain, filled in from reference TRBV5-6 and TRBJ2-2, reads DAGVTQSPTHLIKTRGQQVTLRCSPKSGHDTVSWYQQALGQGPQFIFQYYEEEERQRGNFPDRFSGHQFPNYSSELNVNALLLGDSALYLCASSFPSRGSGTGELFFGEGSRLTVL.

The V call is TRBV6-5, the J call TRBJ2-7; TRBD2 aligns across 10 bases. The germline V gene encodes CDR1 MNHEY and CDR2 SVGAGI. J lost 6 bases, V lost 6 bases, and 8 bases had no gene match. This CDR3 has 14 residues. CDR3 DNA: TGTGCCAGCAGGAGCGGGGGGGCTTCACCCGAGCAGTACTTC. Its protein is CASRSGGASPEQYF.

The chain recombines TRBV11-3 with TRBJ2-1, with D tentatively TRBD1 or TRBD2 (5 bases each). V was clipped by 3 bases and J by 0 bases, with 9 bases between them. The CDR3 consists of 15 residues. Per the germline V gene, CDR1 is SGHNT and CDR2 is YENEEA. The CDR3 reads CASSLGRSSYNEQFF. CDR3 DNA sequence: TGTGCCAGCAGCTTGGGACGGAGCTCCTACAATGAGCAGTTCTTC. Supplemented by reference TRBV11-3 and TRBJ2-1, the full variable domain reads EAGVVQSPRYKIIEKKQPVAFWCNPISGHNTLYWYLQNLGQGPELLIRYENEEAVDDSQLPKDRFSAERLKGVDSTLKIQPAELGDSAVYLCASSLGRSSYNEQFFGPGTRLTVL.

This chain uses TRBV29-1 with TRBJ1-2; D call uncertain. Looked up from germline, CDR1 is SQVTM and CDR2 is ANQGSEA. There are 12 residues in the CDR3. V lost 8 bases to trimming and J lost 4 bases, with 14 bases between them. CDR3 protein: CSPGQVGYGYTF. In DNA, the CDR3 is TGCAGCCCTGGGCAGGTAGGCTATGGCTACACCTTC.

This clone was counted a single time. The chain is built from TRBV5-1 and TRBJ2-2; 7 nucleotides align to TRBD1. Per the germline V gene, CDR1 is SGHRS and CDR2 is YFSETQ. This CDR3 spans 15 amino acids. After removal of 4 bases from V and 1 base from J, the junction contained 4 bases not matched to a gene. The CDR3 DNA reads as TGCGCCAGCAGCCACAGGGGAGTGAACACCGGGGAGCTGTTTTTT. Translating it yields CASSHRGVNTGELFF.

V and J are TRBV7-9 and TRBJ1-3; D is uncertain. Trimming removed 3 bases at V and 4 bases at J, with 13 bases between. This CDR3 is 15 amino acids long. Germline CDR1 reads SEHNR; CDR2 reads FQNEAQ (reference sequence). The CDR3 region is CASSFPGLRGNTIYF. CDR3 sequence (DNA): TGTGCCAGCAGCTTCCCGGGGTTGCGGGGAAACACCATATATTTT.

The chain is built from TRBV27 and TRBJ2-1; 7 bases match TRBD2. The V segment lost 4 bases and the J segment 4 bases; nucleotides outside the gene matches: 13. The length of the CDR3 is 17 residues. Germline V lookup: CDR1 MNHEY, CDR2 SMNVEV (reference sequence). The CDR3 region is CASSSPASGDRYNEQFF. DNA of the CDR3: TGTGCCAGCAGTTCCCCGGCTAGCGGAGACCGTTACAATGAGCAGTTCTTC.